This TCR beta chain originates from a study of T-cell reconstitution after alpha-beta-depleted transplantation in children. Germline assignment: CDR1 SGHAT and CDR2 FQNNGV. The trim removed 1 base at V and 2 bases at J, leaving 5 bases unmatched. CDR3 length: 16 amino acids. Findings and caveats of the study: Counts and diversity of T cells one year after transplant came mostly from newly produced T cells. The origin of alpha-beta T cells about two months after transplant was reportedly several hundred expanded graft clones. Surviving recipient T cells and intrathymic progenitors accounted for some patients' high TCRbeta diversity at day 60.

Unique molecular identifiers were incorporated when the TCRbeta library was constructed. TCRdb ran MiXCR on the PCR reads and lists one entry per CDR3 protein. The sample consists of just over 950,000 distinct CDR3 sequences, 25% to 35% of them appearing once. A few counts support this clonotype. What it recognizes is unknown. Sample: PBMCs, mostly from graft donor cells, taken 360 days after TCRalphabeta/CD19-depleted stem cell transplant. The rearrangement links TRBV11-2 to TRBJ2-5; 9 nucleotides align to TRBD1. This receptor was obtained from a boy less than two years old who had a stem cell transplant for SCID, so the T cells may come from the graft donor. CDR3 sequence (DNA): TGTGCCAGCAGCTTAGGAGGGACAGGGTGGCAAGAGACCCAGTACTTC. This codes for CASSLGGTGWQETQYF.